This TCR beta chain was identified during a study of STAT5B mutations in CD4+ large granular lymphocyte leukemia. Broader study findings: CD4-sorted patient repertoires seemed more clonal than healthy CD4+ repertoires. Top patient clones used TRBV06 genes more often: 8/27 versus 2/35 in controls.

The junction had 4 bases not matched to a gene; V was cut back by 0 bases and J by 0 bases. The V gene's germline CDR1 is LNHDA and CDR2 SQIVND (reference sequence). This CDR3 spans 17 amino acids. Libraries were prepared by immunoSEQ multiplex PCR; TCRdb keeps only in-frame clonotypes and omits some of them. This sample has roughly 40,000 clones; roughly 84% occur once, and the top ten carry approximately 0.32%. As regards this clone: Its antigen is not known.

The J gene is TRBJ2-7, the V gene TRBV19; 11 bases fit TRBD2. The sequencing sample was made of CD4+ T cells from blood buffy coats. The receptor was isolated from a human donor in good health. CDR3: CASSIEATSGVSYEQYF. CDR3 in DNA: TGTGCCAGTAGTATAGAGGCGACTAGCGGGGTCTCCTACGAGCAGTACTTC.